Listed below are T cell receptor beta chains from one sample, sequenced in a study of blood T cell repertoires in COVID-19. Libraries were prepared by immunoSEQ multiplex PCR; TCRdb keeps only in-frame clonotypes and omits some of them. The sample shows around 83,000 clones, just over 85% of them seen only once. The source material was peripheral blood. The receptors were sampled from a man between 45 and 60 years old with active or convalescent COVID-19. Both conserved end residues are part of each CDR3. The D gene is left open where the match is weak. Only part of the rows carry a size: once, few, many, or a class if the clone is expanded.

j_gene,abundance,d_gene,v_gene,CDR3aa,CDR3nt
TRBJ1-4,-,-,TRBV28,CASSDRFRLGANEKLFF,TGTGCCAGCAGCGACAGGTTCCGGCTGGGGGCTAATGAAAAACTGTTTTTT
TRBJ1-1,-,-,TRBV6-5,CASSRNTEAFF,TGTGCCAGCTCCCGGAACACTGAAGCTTTCTTT
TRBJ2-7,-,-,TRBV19,CASSIRGRPYEQYF,TGTGCCAGTAGTATAAGGGGCAGACCCTACGAGCAGTACTTC
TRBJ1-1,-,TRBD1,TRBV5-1,CASSGGTGDGAEAFF,TGCGCCAGCAGCGGAGGGACAGGGGACGGCGCTGAAGCTTTCTTT
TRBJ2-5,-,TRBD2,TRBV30,CAWTGSGGLVETQYF,TGTGCCTGGACGGGCTCGGGAGGGCTGGTAGAGACCCAGTACTTC
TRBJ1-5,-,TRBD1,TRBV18,CASSPENRGGKNQPQHF,TGTGCCAGCTCACCAGAGAACAGGGGGGGTAAAAATCAGCCCCAGCATTTT
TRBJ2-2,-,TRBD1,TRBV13,CASSSNPGQGYTGELFF,TGTGCCAGCAGCTCGAATCCGGGACAGGGGTACACCGGGGAGCTGTTTTTT
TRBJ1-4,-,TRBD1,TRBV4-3,CASSQDWTGAEKLFF,TGCGCCAGCAGCCAAGATTGGACAGGGGCTGAAAAACTGTTTTTT
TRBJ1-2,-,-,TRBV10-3,CAISEAGVRGYGYTF,TGTGCCATCAGTGAAGCAGGGGTAAGAGGTTATGGCTACACCTTC
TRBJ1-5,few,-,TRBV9,CASSTTDSNQPQHF,TGTGCCAGCAGCACGACGGACAGTAATCAGCCCCAGCATTTT
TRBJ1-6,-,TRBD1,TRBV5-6,CASSFGTGGIPLHF,TGTGCCAGCAGCTTTGGGACAGGGGGGATACCCCTCCACTTT
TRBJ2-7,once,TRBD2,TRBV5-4,CASSDPSGRNSYEQYF,TGTGCCAGCAGTGACCCAAGCGGGAGGAATTCCTACGAGCAGTACTTC
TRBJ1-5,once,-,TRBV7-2,CASSLGLQGTNQPQHF,TGTGCCAGCAGCTTAGGGTTGCAGGGAACAAATCAGCCCCAGCATTTT
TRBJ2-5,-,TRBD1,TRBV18,CASSPSDREETQYF,TGTGCCAGCTCACCTTCGGACAGGGAAGAGACCCAGTACTTC